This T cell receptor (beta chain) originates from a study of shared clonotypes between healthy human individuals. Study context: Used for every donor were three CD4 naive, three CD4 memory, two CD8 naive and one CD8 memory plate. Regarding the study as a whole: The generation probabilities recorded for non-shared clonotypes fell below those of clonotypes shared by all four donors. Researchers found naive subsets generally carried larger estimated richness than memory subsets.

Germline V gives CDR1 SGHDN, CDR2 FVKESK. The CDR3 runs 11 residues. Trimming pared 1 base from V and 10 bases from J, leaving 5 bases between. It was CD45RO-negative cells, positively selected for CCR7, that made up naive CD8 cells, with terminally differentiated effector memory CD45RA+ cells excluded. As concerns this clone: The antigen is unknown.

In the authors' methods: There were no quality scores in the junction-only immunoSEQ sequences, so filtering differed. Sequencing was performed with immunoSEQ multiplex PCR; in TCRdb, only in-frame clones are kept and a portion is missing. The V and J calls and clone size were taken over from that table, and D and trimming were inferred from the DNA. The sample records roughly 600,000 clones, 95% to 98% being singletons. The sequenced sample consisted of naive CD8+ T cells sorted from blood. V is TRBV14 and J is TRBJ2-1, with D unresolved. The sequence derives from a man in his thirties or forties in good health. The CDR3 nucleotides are TGTGCCAGCAGCCAAGCTTGGGAGCAGTTCTTC. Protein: CASSQAWEQFF.